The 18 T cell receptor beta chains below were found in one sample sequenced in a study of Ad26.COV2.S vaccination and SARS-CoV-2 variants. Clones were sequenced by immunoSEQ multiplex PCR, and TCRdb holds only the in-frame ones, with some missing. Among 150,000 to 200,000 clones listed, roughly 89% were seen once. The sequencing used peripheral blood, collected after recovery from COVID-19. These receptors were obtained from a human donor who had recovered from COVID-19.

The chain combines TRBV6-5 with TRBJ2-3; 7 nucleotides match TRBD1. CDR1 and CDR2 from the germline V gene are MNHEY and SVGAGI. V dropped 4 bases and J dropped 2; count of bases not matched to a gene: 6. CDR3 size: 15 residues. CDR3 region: CASSLGTVDTDTQYF. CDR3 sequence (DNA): TGTGCCAGCAGTTTAGGGACAGTAGACACAGATACGCAGTATTTT.

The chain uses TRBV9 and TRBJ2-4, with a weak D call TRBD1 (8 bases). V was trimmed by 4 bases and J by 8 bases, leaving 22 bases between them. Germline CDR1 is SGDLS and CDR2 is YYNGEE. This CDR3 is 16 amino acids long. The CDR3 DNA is TGTGCCAGCAGCCCGAGCGGGGACAGGTCTAGCGACATTCAGTACTTC. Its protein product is CASSPSGDRSSDIQYF.

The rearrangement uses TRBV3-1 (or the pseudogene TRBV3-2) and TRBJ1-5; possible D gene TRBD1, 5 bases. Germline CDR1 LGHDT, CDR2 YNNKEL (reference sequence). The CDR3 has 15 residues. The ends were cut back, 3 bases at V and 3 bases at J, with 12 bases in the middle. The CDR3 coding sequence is TGTGCCAGCAGCCAGGGACCCCACTTCAATCAGCCCCAGCATTTT. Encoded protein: CASSQGPHFNQPQHF.

CDR3 protein: CASSPGGVAGELFF. CDR3 coding DNA: TGTGCCAGCAGCCCGGGCGGAGTGGCCGGGGAGCTGTTTTTT. V gene TRBV11-3 combines with J gene TRBJ2-2; no definite D call. This CDR3 spans 14 amino acids. V was pared by 5 bases and J by 6 bases, with 13 bases between. Germline-derived CDR1 and CDR2 are SGHNT and YENEEA.

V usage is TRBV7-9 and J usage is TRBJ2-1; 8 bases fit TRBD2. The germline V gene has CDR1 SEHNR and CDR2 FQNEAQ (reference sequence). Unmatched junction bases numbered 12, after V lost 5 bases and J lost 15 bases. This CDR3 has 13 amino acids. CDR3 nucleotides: TGTGCCAGCAGCCCGACGGCGGGACTAGTAATGTTCTTC. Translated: CASSPTAGLVMFF.

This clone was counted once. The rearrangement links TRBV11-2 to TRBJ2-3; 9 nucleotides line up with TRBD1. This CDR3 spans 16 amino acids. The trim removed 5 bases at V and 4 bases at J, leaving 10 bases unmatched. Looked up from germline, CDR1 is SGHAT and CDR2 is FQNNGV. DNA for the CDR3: TGTGCCAGCAGCCCTAGGGGGACAGGGATGGCAGATACGCAGTATTTT. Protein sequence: CASSPRGTGMADTQYF.

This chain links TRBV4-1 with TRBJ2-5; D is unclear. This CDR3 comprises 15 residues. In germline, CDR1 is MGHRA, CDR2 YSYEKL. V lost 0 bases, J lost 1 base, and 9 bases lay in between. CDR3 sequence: CASSQDPLIQETQYF. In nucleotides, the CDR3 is TGCGCCAGCAGCCAAGACCCCCTAATCCAAGAGACCCAGTACTTC.

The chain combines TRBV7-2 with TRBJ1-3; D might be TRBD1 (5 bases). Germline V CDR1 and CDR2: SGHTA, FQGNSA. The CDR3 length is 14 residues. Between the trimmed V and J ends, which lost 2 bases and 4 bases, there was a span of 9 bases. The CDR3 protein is CASSLQGTGNTIYF. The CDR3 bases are TGTGCCAGCAGCTTACAGGGCACCGGAAACACCATATATTTT.

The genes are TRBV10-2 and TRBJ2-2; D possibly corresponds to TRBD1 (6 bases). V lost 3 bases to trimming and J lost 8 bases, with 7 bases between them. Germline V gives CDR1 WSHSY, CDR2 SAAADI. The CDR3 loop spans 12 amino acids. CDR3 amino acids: CASSEGGGELFF. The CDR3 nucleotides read TGCGCCAGCAGTGAAGGGGGTGGGGAGCTGTTTTTT.

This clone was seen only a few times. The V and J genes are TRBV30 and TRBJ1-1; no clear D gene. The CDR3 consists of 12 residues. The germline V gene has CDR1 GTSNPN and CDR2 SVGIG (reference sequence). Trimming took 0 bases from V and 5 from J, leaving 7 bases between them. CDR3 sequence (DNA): TGTGCCTGGAGTGTGTTCTTGACTGAAGCTTTCTTT. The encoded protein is CAWSVFLTEAFF.

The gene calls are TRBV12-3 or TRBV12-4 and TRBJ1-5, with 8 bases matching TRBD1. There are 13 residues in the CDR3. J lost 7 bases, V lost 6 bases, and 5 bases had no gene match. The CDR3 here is CASSGQGRQPQHF. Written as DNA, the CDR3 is TGTGCCAGCAGCGGACAGGGTAGGCAGCCCCAGCATTTT.

The CDR3: CASSLKGSTGELFF. CDR3 DNA sequence: TGCGCCAGCAGCTTGAAAGGGAGCACCGGGGAGCTGTTTTTT. This sequence joins TRBV5-1 and TRBJ2-2; D perhaps matches TRBD2 (5 bases). Germline V gene lookup returns CDR1 SGHRS and CDR2 YFSETQ. Deletions cut 1 base from V and 4 bases from J, with 8 bases between. This CDR3 has 14 amino acids.

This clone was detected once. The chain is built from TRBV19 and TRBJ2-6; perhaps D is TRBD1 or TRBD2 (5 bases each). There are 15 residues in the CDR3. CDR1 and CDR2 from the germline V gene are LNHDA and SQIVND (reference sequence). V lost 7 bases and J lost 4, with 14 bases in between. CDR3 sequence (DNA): TGTGCCAGTACCCAAGGTGGGACGGGGGCCAACGTCCTGACTTTC. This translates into CASTQGGTGANVLTF.

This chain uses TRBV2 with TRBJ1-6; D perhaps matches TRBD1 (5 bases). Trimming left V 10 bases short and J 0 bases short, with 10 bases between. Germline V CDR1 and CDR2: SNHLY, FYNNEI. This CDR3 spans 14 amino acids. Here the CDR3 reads CATGVNSYNSPLHF. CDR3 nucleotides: TGTGCCACGGGGGTTAACTCCTATAATTCACCCCTCCACTTT.

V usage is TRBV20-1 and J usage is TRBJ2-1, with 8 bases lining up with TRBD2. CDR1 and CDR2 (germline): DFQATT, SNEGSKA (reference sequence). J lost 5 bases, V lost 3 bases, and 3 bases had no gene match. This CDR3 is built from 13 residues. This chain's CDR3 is CSASRGGNNEQFF. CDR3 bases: TGCAGTGCTAGTCGGGGGGGGAACAATGAGCAGTTCTTC.

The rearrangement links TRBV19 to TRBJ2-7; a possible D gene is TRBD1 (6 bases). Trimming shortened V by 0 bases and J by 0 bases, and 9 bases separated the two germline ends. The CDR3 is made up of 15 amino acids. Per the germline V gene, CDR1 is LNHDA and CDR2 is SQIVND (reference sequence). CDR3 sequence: CASSIDQGSSYEQYF. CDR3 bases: TGTGCCAGTAGTATAGACCAGGGGAGCTCCTACGAGCAGTACTTC.

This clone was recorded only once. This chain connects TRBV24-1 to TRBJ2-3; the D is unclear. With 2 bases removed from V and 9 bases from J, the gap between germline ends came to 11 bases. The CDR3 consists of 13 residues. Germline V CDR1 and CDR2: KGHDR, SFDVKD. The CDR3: CATSDSWEDTQYF. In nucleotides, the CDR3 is TGTGCCACCAGTGATTCTTGGGAAGACACGCAGTATTTT.

CDR3 in DNA: TGTGCCTGGGGACTAGCGGGAGCGACGGCAGATACGCAGTATTTT. Protein product: CAWGLAGATADTQYF. This chain uses TRBV30 with TRBJ2-3, with 13 bases matching TRBD2. Germline CDR1 GTSNPN, CDR2 SVGIG (reference sequence). This CDR3 contains 15 residues. Unmatched junction bases numbered 6, after V lost 5 bases and J lost 4 bases.